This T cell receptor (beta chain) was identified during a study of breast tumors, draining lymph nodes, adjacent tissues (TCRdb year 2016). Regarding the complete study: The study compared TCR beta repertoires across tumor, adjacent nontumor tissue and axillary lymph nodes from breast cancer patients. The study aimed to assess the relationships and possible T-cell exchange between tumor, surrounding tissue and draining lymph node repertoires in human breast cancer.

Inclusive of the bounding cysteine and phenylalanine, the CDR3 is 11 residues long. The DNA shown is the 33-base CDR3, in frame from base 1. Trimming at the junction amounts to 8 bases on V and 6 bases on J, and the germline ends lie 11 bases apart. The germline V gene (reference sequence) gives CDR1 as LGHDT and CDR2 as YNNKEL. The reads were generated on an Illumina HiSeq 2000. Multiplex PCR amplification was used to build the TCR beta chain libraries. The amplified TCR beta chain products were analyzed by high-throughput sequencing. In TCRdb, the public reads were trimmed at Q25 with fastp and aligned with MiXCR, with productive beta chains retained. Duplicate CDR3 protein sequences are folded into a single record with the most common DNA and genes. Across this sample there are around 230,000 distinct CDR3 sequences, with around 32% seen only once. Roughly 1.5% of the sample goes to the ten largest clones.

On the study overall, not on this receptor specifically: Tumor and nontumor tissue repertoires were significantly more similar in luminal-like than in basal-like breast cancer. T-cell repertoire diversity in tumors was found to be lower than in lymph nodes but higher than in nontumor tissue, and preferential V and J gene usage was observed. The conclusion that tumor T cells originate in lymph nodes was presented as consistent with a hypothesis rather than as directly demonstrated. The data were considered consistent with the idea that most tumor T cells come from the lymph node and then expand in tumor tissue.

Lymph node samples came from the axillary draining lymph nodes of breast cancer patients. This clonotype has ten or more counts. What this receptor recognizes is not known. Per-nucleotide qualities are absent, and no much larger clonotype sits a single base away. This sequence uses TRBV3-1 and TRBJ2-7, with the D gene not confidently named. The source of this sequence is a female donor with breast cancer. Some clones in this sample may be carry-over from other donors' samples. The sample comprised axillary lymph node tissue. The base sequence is TGTGCCAGCGGTGCCTATGGCGAGCAGTACTTC. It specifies CASGAYGEQYF.